This T cell receptor (beta chain) was captured by sequencing in a study of blood T cell repertoires in COVID-19. The overall study: Acute and convalescent COVID-19 specimens originated in the United States, Italy and Spain. T cells, B-cell-depleted T cells, or PBMCs provided the cDNA or gDNA that served as material.

Authors' processing steps: The authors estimated nucleated cell counts from reference gene primer amplification. Assay: immunoSEQ multiplex PCR; the TCRdb copy retains only in-frame clones and omits some. That table gives V, J and clone size, and the DNA gave D and trimming. There are under 250,000 clones in the sample; about 88% occur only once, and about 7.1% lies in the top ten. The CDR3 length is 13 residues. CDR1 SGHNT and CDR2 YENEEA come from the germline V gene. V was pared by 8 bases and J by 1 base, with 4 bases of the junction left unmatched. The sample comprised peripheral blood. The rearrangement joins TRBV11-3 to TRBJ2-7, with 8 bases identical to TRBD1. The sequence came from a woman between 65 and 79 years old with active or convalescent COVID-19. DNA for the CDR3: TGTGCCAGCGGACAGGGTGGGTCCTACGAGCAGTACTTC. This translates into CASGQGGSYEQYF.